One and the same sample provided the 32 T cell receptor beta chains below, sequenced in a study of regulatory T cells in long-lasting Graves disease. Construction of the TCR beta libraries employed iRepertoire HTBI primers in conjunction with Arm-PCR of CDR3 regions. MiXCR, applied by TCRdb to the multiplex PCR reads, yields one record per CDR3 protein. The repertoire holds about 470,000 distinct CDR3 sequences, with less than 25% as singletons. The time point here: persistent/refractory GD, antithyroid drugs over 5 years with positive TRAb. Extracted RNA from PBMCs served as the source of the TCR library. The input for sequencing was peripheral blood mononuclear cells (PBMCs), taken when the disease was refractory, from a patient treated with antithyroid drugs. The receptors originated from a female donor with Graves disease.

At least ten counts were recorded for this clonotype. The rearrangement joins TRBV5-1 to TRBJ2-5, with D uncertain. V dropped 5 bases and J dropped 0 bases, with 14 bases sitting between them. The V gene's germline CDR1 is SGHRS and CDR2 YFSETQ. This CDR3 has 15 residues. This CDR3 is CASSNRWPYQETQYF. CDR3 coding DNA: TGCGCCAGCAGTAACCGTTGGCCGTACCAAGAGACCCAGTACTTC.

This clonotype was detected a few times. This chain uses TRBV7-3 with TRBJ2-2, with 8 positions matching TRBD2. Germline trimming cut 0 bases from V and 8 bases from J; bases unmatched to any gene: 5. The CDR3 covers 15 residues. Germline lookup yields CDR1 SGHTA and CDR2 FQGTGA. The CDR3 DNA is TGTGCCAGCAGCTTAACGTCGCTAGCGGGTGGGGAGCTGTTTTTT. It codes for CASSLTSLAGGELFF.

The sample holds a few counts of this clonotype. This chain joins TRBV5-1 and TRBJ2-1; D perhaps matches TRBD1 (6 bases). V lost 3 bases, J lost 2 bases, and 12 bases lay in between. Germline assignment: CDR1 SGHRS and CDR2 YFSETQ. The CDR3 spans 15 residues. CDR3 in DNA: TGCGCCAGCAGCTCACAGGACAGACCCTACAATGAGCAGTTCTTC. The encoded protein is CASSSQDRPYNEQFF.

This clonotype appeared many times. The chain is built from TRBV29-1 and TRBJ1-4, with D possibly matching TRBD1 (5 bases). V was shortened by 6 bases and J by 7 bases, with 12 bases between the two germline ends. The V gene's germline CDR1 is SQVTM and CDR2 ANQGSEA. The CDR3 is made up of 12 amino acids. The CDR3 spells CSVRSGAEKLFF. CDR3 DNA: TGCAGCGTGCGGTCCGGGGCTGAAAAACTGTTTTTT.

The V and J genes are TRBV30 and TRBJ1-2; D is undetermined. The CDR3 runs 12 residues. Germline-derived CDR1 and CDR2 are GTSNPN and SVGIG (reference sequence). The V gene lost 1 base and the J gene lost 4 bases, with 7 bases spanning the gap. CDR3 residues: CAWSAGRYGYTF. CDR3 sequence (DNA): TGTGCCTGGAGTGCCGGACGCTATGGCTACACCTTC.

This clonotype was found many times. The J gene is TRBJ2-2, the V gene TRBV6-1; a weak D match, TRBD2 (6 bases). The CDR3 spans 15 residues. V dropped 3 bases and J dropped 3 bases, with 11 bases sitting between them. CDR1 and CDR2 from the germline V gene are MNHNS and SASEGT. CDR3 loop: CASSDSGLYTGELFF. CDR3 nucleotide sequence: TGTGCCAGCAGTGATTCGGGACTCTACACCGGGGAGCTGTTTTTT.

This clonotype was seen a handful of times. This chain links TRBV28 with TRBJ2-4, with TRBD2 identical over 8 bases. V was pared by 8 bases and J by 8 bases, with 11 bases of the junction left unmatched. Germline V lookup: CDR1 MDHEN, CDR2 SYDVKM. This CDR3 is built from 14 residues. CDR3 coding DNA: TGTGCCAGCCATTCCGGGGGGGGTTTGGACATTCAGTACTTC. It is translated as CASHSGGGLDIQYF.

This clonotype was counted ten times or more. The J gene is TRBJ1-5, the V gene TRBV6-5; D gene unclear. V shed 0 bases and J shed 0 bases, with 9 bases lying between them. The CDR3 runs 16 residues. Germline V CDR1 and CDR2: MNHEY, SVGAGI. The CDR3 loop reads CASSYSWQPSNQPQHF. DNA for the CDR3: TGTGCCAGCAGTTACTCGTGGCAGCCTAGCAATCAGCCCCAGCATTTT.

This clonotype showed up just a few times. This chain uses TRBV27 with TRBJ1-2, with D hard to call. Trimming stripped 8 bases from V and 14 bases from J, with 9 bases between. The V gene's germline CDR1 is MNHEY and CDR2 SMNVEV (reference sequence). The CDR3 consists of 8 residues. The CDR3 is CASRPWTF. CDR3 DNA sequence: TGTGCCAGCCGGCCGTGGACCTTC.

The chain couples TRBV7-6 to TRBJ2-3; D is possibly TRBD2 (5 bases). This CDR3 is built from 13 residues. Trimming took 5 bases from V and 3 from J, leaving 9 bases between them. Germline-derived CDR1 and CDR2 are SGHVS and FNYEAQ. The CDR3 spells CASSPTGTDTQYF. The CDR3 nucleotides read TGTGCCAGCAGCCCCACGGGAACAGATACGCAGTATTTT. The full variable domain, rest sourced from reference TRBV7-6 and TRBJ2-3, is GAGVSQSPRYKVTKRGQDVALRCDPISGHVSLYWYRQALGQGPEFLTYFNYEAQQDKSGLPNDRFSAERPEGSISTLTIQRTEQRDSAMYRCASSPTGTDTQYFGPGTRLTVL.

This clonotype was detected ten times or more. CDR3 sequence: CASSLIIAGGIRETQYF. In nucleotides, the CDR3 is TGTGCCAGCAGTTTAATAATAGCGGGAGGGATACGGGAGACCCAGTACTTC. The chain combines TRBV12-3 or TRBV12-4 with TRBJ2-5; 11 nucleotides match TRBD2. Trimming cost V 2 bases and J 5 bases; bases outside gene matches: 10. This CDR3 is built from 17 residues.

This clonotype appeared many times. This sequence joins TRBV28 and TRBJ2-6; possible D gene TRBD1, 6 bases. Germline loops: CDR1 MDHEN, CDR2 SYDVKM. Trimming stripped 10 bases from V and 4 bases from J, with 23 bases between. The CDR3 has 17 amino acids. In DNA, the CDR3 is TGTGCCACTACCCAAGACAGGTTGTCTCTCGGGGCCAACGTCCTGACTTTC. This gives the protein CATTQDRLSLGANVLTF.

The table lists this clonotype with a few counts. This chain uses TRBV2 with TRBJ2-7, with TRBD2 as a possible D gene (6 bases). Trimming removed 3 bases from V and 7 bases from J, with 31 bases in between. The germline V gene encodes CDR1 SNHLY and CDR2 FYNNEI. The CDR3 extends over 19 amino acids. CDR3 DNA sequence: TGTGCCAGCAGTGAGGGACGTCCACTAGTGACCGGGAGTCTCAGTGAGCAGTACTTC. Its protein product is CASSEGRPLVTGSLSEQYF.

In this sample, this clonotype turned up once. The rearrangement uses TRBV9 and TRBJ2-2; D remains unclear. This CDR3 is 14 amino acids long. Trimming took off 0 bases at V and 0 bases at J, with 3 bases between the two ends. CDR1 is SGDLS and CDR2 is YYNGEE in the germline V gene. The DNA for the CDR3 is TGTGCCAGCAGCGTAGCGGCGAACACCGGGGAGCTGTTTTTT. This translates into CASSVAANTGELFF.

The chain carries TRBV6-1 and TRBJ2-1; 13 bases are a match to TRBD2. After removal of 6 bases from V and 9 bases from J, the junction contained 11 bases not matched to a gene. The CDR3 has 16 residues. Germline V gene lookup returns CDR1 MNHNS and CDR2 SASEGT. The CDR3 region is CASRQLGTSGKGEQFF. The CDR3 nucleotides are TGTGCCAGCAGACAGCTCGGGACTAGCGGGAAAGGTGAGCAGTTCTTC.

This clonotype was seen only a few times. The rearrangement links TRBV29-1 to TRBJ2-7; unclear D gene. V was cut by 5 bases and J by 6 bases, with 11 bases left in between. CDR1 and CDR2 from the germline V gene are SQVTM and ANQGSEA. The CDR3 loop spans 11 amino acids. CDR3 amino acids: CSVLSLGEQYF. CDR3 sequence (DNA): TGCAGCGTTCTCTCCTTGGGCGAGCAGTACTTC.

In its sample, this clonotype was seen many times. CDR3 region: CASRRGLYEQYF. The CDR3 DNA reads as TGTGCCAGCAGACGGGGGCTCTACGAGCAGTACTTC. The chain has TRBV7-9 and TRBJ2-7; D is perhaps TRBD1 or TRBD2 (6 bases each). Trimming cost V 6 bases and J 3 bases, with 9 bases left between them. The germline V gene has CDR1 SEHNR and CDR2 FQNEAQ (reference sequence). This CDR3 comprises 12 residues.

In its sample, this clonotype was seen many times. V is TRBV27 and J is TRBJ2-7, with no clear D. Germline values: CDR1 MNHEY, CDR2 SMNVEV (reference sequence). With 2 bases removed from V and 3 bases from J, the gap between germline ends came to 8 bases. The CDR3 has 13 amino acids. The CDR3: CASSLGRYYEQYF. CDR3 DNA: TGTGCCAGCAGTTTAGGCAGGTACTACGAGCAGTACTTC.

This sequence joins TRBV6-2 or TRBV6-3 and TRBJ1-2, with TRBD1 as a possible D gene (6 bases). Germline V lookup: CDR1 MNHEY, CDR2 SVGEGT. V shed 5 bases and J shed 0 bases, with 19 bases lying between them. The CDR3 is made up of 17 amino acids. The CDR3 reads CASSTPSGTFPNYGYTF. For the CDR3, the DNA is TGTGCCAGCAGTACCCCCTCCGGGACATTTCCTAACTATGGCTACACCTTC.

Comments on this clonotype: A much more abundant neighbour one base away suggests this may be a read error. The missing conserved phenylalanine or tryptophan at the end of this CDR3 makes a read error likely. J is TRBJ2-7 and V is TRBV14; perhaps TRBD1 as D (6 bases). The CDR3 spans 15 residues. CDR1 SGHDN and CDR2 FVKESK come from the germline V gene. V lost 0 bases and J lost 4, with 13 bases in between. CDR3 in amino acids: CASSQDVRDTYEQYY. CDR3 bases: TGTGCCAGCAGCCAAGATGTAAGGGACACATACGAGCAGTACTAC.

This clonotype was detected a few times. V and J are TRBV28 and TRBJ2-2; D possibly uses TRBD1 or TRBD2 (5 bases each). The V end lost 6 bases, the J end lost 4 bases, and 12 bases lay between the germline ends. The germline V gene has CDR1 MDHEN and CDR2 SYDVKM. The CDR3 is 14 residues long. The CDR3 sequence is CASSSLGPTGELFF. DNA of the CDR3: TGTGCCAGCAGCTCCTTGGGACCCACCGGGGAGCTGTTTTTT.

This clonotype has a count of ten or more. The CDR3 is CASKPQGAPSYGYTF. CDR3 sequence (DNA): TGTGCCAGCAAACCACAGGGGGCCCCTAGCTATGGCTACACCTTC. The chain is built from TRBV27 and TRBJ1-2, with 9 bases matching TRBD1. This CDR3 contains 15 residues. Germline V gene sequence: CDR1 MNHEY, CDR2 SMNVEV (reference sequence). With V trimmed by 7 bases and J by 4 bases, 10 bases remained unmatched.

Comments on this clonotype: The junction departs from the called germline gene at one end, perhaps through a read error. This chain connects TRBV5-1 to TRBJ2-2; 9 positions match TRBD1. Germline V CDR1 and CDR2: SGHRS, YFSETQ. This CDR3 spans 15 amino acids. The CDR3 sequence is CASSPRTGDTGEPFF. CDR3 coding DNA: TGCGCCAGCAGTCCCCGGACAGGGGACACCGGGGAGCCGTTTTTT.

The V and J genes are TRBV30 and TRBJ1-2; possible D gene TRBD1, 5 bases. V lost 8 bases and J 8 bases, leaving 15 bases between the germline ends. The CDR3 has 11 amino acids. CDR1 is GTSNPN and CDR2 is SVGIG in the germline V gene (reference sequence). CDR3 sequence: CASQGLYGYTF. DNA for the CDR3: TGTGCCAGCCAGGGACTCTACGGCTACACCTTC. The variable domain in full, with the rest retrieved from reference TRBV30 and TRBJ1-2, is SQTIHQWPATLVQPVGSPLSLECTVEGTSNPNLYWYRQAAGRGLQLLFYSVGIGQISSEVPQNLSASRPQDRQFILSSKKLLLSDSGFYLCASQGLYGYTFGSGTRLTVV.

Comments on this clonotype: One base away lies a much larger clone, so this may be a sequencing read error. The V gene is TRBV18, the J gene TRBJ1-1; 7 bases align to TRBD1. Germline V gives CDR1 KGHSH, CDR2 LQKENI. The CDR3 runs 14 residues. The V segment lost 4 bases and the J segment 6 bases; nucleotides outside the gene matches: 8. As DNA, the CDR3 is TGTGCCAGCTCACACCCATCTACAGGGGCTGAAGCTTTCTTT. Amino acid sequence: CASSHPSTGAEAFF.

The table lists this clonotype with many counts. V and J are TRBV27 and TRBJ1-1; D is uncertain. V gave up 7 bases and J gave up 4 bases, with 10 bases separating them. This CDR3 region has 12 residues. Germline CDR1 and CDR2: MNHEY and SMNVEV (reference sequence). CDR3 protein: CASKHEGTEAFF. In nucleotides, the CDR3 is TGTGCCAGCAAACACGAAGGCACTGAAGCTTTCTTT.

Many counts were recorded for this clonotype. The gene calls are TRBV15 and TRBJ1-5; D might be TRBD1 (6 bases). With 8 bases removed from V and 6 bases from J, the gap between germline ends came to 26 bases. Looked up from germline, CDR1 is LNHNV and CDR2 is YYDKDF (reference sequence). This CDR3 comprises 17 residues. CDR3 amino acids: CATGREKAGDRFQPQHF. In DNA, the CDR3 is TGTGCCACCGGCCGGGAAAAGGCAGGGGATAGGTTTCAGCCCCAGCATTTT.

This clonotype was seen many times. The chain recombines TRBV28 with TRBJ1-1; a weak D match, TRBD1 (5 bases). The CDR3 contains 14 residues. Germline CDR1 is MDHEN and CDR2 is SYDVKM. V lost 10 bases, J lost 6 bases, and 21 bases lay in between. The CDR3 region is CAILQGWPFPEAFF. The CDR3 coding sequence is TGTGCCATCCTCCAGGGTTGGCCTTTCCCTGAAGCTTTCTTT.

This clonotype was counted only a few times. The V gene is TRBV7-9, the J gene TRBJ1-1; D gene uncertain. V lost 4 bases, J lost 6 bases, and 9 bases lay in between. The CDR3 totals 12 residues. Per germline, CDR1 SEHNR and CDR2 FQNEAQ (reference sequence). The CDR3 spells CASSSEQAEAFF. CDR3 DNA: TGTGCCAGCAGCTCCGAGCAAGCTGAAGCTTTCTTT.

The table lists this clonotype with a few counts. The CDR3, as DNA: TGCGCCAGCAGTGGGACAATCGGTGACGAGCAGTACTTC. It is translated as CASSGTIGDEQYF. The rearrangement links TRBV5-1 to TRBJ2-7; the D gene is possibly TRBD1 (6 bases). The germline V gene has CDR1 SGHRS and CDR2 YFSETQ. This CDR3 is 13 amino acids long. Trimming cost V 5 bases and J 5 bases, with 14 bases left between them.

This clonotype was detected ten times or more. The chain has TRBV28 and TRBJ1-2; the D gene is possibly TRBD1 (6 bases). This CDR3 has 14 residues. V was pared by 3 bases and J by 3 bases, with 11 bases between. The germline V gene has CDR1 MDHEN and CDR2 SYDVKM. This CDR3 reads CASSFPTGYYGYTF. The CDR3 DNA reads TGTGCCAGCAGTTTCCCCACAGGGTACTATGGCTACACCTTC.

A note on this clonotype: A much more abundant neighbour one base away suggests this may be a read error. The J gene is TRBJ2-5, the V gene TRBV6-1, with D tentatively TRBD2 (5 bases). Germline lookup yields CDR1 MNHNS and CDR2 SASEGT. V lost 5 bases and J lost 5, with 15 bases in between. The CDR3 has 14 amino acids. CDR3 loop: CASSHSLGSETQYF. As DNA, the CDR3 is TGTGCCAGCAGTCACTCACTAGGTTCGGAGACCCAGTACTTC.